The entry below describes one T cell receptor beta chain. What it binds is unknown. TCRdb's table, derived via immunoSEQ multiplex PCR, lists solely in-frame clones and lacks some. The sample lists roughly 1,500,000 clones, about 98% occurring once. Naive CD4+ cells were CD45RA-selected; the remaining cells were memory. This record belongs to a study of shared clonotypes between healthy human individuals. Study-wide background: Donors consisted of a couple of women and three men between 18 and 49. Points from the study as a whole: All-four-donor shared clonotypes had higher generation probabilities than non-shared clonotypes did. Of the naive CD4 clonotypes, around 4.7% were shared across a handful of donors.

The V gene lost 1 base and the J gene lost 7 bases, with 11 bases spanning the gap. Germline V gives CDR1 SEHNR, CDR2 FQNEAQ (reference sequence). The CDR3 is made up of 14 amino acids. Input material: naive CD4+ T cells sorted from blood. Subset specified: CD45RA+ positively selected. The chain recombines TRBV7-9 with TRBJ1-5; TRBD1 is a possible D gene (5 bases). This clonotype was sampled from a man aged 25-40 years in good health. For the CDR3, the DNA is TGTGCCAGCAGCTTAGAATCGGGGCGACAGCCCCAGCATTTT. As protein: CASSLESGRQPQHF. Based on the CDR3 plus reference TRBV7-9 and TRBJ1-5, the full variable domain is DTGVSQNPRHKITKRGQNVTFRCDPISEHNRLYWYRQTLGQGPEFLTYFQNEAQLEKSRLLSDRFSAERPKGSFSTLEIQRTEQGDSAMYLCASSLESGRQPQHFGDGTRLSIL.